Listed below are T cell receptor beta chains from one sample, sequenced in a study of blood T cell repertoires in COVID-19. Repertoires were generated with immunoSEQ multiplex PCR, while TCRdb's copy carries only in-frame clones and drops some. Of under 300,000 clones listed, around three quarters are singletons. Sequencing was carried out using peripheral blood. The receptors derive from a woman older than 75 with acute or convalescent COVID-19. Both conserved end residues are part of each CDR3. D genes are given only for firm matches. Only some rows state a clone size, as once, few, many or a class for expanded clones.

J gene	V gene	clone size	D gene	CDR3 DNA	CDR3 protein
TRBJ1-2	TRBV20-1	.	.	TGCAGTGCTAGTGGGTCAGGTGCCGATCCTAACTATGGCTACACCTTC	CSASGSGADPNYGYTF
TRBJ2-6	TRBV18	.	.	TGTGCCAGCTCACCATTCCTAAGCAGGGCCCCACGTGGGGCCAACGTCCTGACTTTC	CASSPFLSRAPRGANVLTF
TRBJ1-2	TRBV6-2/TRBV6-3	few	TRBD1	TGTGCCAGCAGTTACTCGCGGGACAGGGGGCATGGCTACACCTTC	CASSYSRDRGHGYTF
TRBJ1-2	TRBV19	few	.	TGTGCCAGTAGTATCCTGGGAGGAGACTATGGCTACACCTTC	CASSILGGDYGYTF
TRBJ2-6	TRBV19	.	.	TGTGCCAGTAGTCCGCTGGGGGCGCGGGGGGCCAACGTCCTGACTTTC	CASSPLGARGANVLTF
TRBJ2-5	TRBV5-4	.	TRBD2	TGTGCCAGCAGCTTGGCCCTAGCGGGTATCCAAGAGACCCAGTACTTC	CASSLALAGIQETQYF
TRBJ2-7	TRBV5-1	.	.	TGCGCCAGCAGCTTAGAAACAGGCTACGAGCAGTACTTC	CASSLETGYEQYF
TRBJ1-3	TRBV6-5	few	.	TGTGCCACTCAAGGGGGCTCTGGAAACACCATATATTTT	CATQGGSGNTIYF
TRBJ1-5	TRBV18	.	TRBD1	TGTGCCAGCTCACCGAATTCCGGGACAGGAGCTTATAGCAATCAGCCCCAGCATTTT	CASSPNSGTGAYSNQPQHF
TRBJ2-3	TRBV5-1	.	TRBD2	TGCGCCAGCAGCCTCCTACTAGCGGGAGAAGATACGCAGTATTTT	CASSLLLAGEDTQYF
TRBJ1-2	TRBV6-5	.	.	TGTGCCAGCAGTTACTCGAGGCAGGGGAATGGCTACACCTTC	CASSYSRQGNGYTF
TRBJ1-2	TRBV7-8	.	TRBD1	TGTGCCAGCAGCCCTCGGGGGCAGGGGGCAGCGGGCTACACCTTC	CASSPRGQGAAGYTF
TRBJ2-1	TRBV7-6	few	TRBD2	TGTGCCAGCAGCCCCGGCGGGACTAGATACAATGAGCAGTTCTTC	CASSPGGTRYNEQFF